The 15 T cell receptor beta chains below come from one sample, sequenced in a study of identical twins' blood T cells. TCRdb re-derived calls from the 5' RACE reads in MiXCR, one entry per CDR3 protein. The sample lists around 380,000 distinct CDR3 sequences; under 30% were seen once. The sequencing input was PBMCs. Every receptor here comes from a woman aged 18-49 years in good health.

This clonotype was observed a handful of times. This chain connects TRBV19 to TRBJ2-1; no clear D. V lost 1 base and J lost 7, with 14 bases in between. This CDR3 is built from 15 residues. Per germline, CDR1 LNHDA and CDR2 SQIVND (reference sequence). CDR3 protein: CASSIGPHPLNEQFF. CDR3 nucleotides: TGTGCCAGTAGTATAGGACCACACCCTTTGAATGAGCAGTTCTTC.

The rearrangement joins TRBV20-1 to TRBJ1-1; no firm D call. The CDR3 covers 12 residues. Germline V gene sequence: CDR1 DFQATT, CDR2 SNEGSKA (reference sequence). The V gene lost 1 base and the J gene lost 3 bases, with 6 bases spanning the gap. CDR3 nucleotide sequence: TGCAGTGCTAGAGCACGGTACACTGAAGCTTTCTTT. Protein product: CSARARYTEAFF.

This clonotype was recorded many times. The V gene is TRBV20-1, the J gene TRBJ1-5; no clear D. Germline lookup yields CDR1 DFQATT and CDR2 SNEGSKA (reference sequence). The CDR3 covers 14 residues. V dropped 0 bases and J dropped 5 bases, with 11 bases sitting between them. In DNA form, the CDR3 reads TGCAGTGCTAGAGATCGATCGGGCTATCAGCCCCAGCATTTT. This gives the protein CSARDRSGYQPQHF.

This chain uses TRBV13 with TRBJ2-2; D ambiguous. Germline CDR1 PRHDT, CDR2 FYEKMQ (reference sequence). Trimming shortened V by 0 bases and J by 1 base, and 6 bases separated the two germline ends. This CDR3 region has 15 residues. DNA for the CDR3: TGTGCCAGCAGCTTAGGGGCCTGGAACACCGGGGAGCTGTTTTTT. Its protein is CASSLGAWNTGELFF. The whole variable domain, remainder taken from reference TRBV13 and TRBJ2-2, is AAGVIQSPRHLIKEKRETATLKCYPIPRHDTVYWYQQGPGQDPQFLISFYEKMQSDKGSIPDRFSAQQFSDYHSELNMSSLELGDSALYFCASSLGAWNTGELFFGEGSRLTVL.

This clonotype was picked up a small number of times. The chain joins TRBV20-1 to TRBJ1-2; a weak D match, TRBD1 (6 bases). This CDR3 comprises 14 residues. From germline, CDR1 is DFQATT and CDR2 SNEGSKA (reference sequence). The V gene lost 4 bases and the J gene lost 4 bases, with 16 bases spanning the gap. As DNA, the CDR3 is TGCAGTGCTAACTCACCAGGGGAGGGCTATGGCTACACCTTC. Protein product: CSANSPGEGYGYTF.

This clonotype was picked up many times. V is TRBV5-1 and J is TRBJ2-3; D possibly uses TRBD1 or TRBD2 (7 bases each). V gave up 4 bases and J gave up 4 bases, with 19 bases separating them. Germline loops: CDR1 SGHRS, CDR2 YFSETQ. This CDR3 is built from 16 residues. The CDR3 DNA reads TGCGCCAGCAGCGTACTCCGGGACAGCGGGGCAGATACGCAGTATTTT. It translates to CASSVLRDSGADTQYF.

This clonotype was detected a few times. The V call is TRBV20-1, the J call TRBJ2-2; 7 nucleotides line up with TRBD1. Germline V gene sequence: CDR1 DFQATT, CDR2 SNEGSKA (reference sequence). With V trimmed by 7 bases and J by 9 bases, 11 bases remained unmatched. The length of the CDR3 is 13 residues. The CDR3 DNA is TGCAGTGGTCGGGACAGTTCCTACAGGGAGCTGTTTTTT. Translation gives CSGRDSSYRELFF.

This clonotype appeared once. The chain uses TRBV6-5 and TRBJ2-3, with 7 bases fitting TRBD2. Germline V gene lookup returns CDR1 MNHEY and CDR2 SVGAGI. V was pared by 8 bases and J by 5 bases, with 7 bases of the junction left unmatched. The CDR3 is made up of 13 amino acids. CDR3 sequence (DNA): TGTGCCAGCTCCCGGGGGGTAGAAGATACGCAGTATTTT. Translation gives CASSRGVEDTQYF.

In this sample, this clonotype turned up a few times. V usage is TRBV18 and J usage is TRBJ2-2, with 7 nucleotides matching TRBD1. Germline V CDR1 and CDR2: KGHSH, LQKENI. The CDR3 consists of 18 residues. With 0 bases clipped from V and 3 bases from J, the junction kept 10 bases outside the gene matches. The DNA of the CDR3 is TGTGCCAGCTCACCACCCGACAGGGTTTTATCCGACACCGGGGAGCTGTTTTTT. Protein: CASSPPDRVLSDTGELFF.

The chain is built from TRBV9 and TRBJ2-3; either TRBD1 or TRBD2 may fit D (5 bases each). The CDR3 covers 15 residues. Germline CDR1 SGDLS, CDR2 YYNGEE. V lost 2 bases and J lost 0, with 10 bases in between. The CDR3 protein is CASSVRGASTDTQYF. In DNA form, the CDR3 reads TGTGCCAGCAGCGTCCGAGGGGCTAGCACAGATACGCAGTATTTT.

This clonotype has a count of ten or more. The chain combines TRBV14 with TRBJ1-1; 8 nucleotides match TRBD1. Germline V lookup: CDR1 SGHDN, CDR2 FVKESK. The CDR3 is 13 residues long. The ends lost 5 bases at V and 1 base at J; junction bases unmatched: 0. The CDR3 sequence: CASSGQGNTEAFF. The DNA of the CDR3 is TGTGCCAGCAGCGGACAGGGGAACACTGAAGCTTTCTTT.

The table lists this clonotype with a few counts. This chain links TRBV7-2 with TRBJ1-5; D call uncertain. This CDR3 has 14 residues. CDR1 and CDR2 (germline): SGHTA, FQGNSA. Trimming cost V 1 base and J 6 bases, with 10 bases left between them. This CDR3 reads CASSLGWESQPQHF. In DNA, the CDR3 is TGTGCCAGCAGCTTAGGGTGGGAAAGTCAGCCCCAGCATTTT.

This clonotype was counted only a few times. The chain recombines TRBV18 with TRBJ2-2, with 8 bases aligning to TRBD1. CDR3 size: 16 residues. CDR1 and CDR2 from the germline V gene are KGHSH and LQKENI. The J segment lost 4 bases and the V segment lost 3 bases, leaving 7 bases of the junction unmatched. CDR3 sequence reads: CASSPGQVLITGELFF. The CDR3 region has the DNA TGTGCCAGCTCACCGGGACAGGTCTTAATCACCGGGGAGCTGTTTTTT.

At least ten counts were recorded for this clonotype. The chain is built from TRBV3-1 and TRBJ2-2; D uncertain. The germline V gene encodes CDR1 LGHDT and CDR2 YNNKEL (reference sequence). Deletions cut 8 bases from V and 7 bases from J, with 11 bases between. The CDR3 length is 12 residues. CDR3 bases: TGTGCCAGCGGTGGGATGGTCGGGGAGCTGTTTTTT. Its translation is CASGGMVGELFF.

The chain recombines TRBV10-1 with TRBJ1-1; TRBD1 might be the D (6 bases). Germline V gene data show CDR1 as WNHNN and CDR2 as SYGVQD (reference sequence). The CDR3 loop spans 13 amino acids. V was pared by 7 bases and J by 3 bases, with 12 bases between. The CDR3 DNA reads TGCGCCAGCAAGGGGGGGATACACACTGAAGCTTTCTTT. It specifies CASKGGIHTEAFF.